These 20 T cell receptor beta chains originate from one sample sequenced in a study of regulatory T cells in long-lasting Graves disease. Arm-PCR of CDR3 regions and iRepertoire HTBI primers were used to build TCR beta libraries. TCRdb used MiXCR to reprocess the multiplex PCR reads, holding one entry per CDR3 protein. In the table there are hundreds of thousands of distinct CDR3 sequences, about 15% of which are singletons. As to time point: newly diagnosed GD, antithyroid drugs for less than 3 months. With RNA extracted from PBMCs as input, the TCR library was made. These same records also appear under a second study, on T cells in Graves' hyperthyroidism and ophthalmopathy.

Sequenced here: peripheral blood mononuclear cells (PBMCs), sampled at new diagnosis, from a patient treated with antithyroid drugs. Every receptor here comes from a woman aged 25 to 39 with Graves disease.

The chain joins TRBV20-1 to TRBJ2-1, with 12 bases identical to TRBD2. This CDR3 comprises 16 residues. Per the germline V gene, CDR1 is DFQATT and CDR2 is SNEGSKA (reference sequence). J was trimmed by 10 bases and V by 1 base; bases with no gene match: 11. The CDR3 loop reads CSARARLAGAEREQFF. CDR3 DNA: TGCAGTGCTAGAGCCAGACTAGCGGGAGCGGAACGAGAGCAGTTCTTC.

Concerning this clonotype: This may stem from a read error, because a much larger clone lies one nucleotide away. The CDR3 region is CASSRGWGEAYNEQFF. In DNA form, the CDR3 reads TGTGCCAGCAGCCGGGGTTGGGGGGAGGCTTACAATGAGCAGTTCTTC. The chain joins TRBV3-1 to TRBJ2-1, with a possible D match to TRBD2 (6 bases). The V end lost 4 bases, the J end lost 4 bases, and 17 bases lay between the germline ends. Germline V gives CDR1 LGHDT, CDR2 YNNKEL (reference sequence). The CDR3 sequence is 16 residues long.

The table lists this clonotype with a count of one. A much more abundant neighbour one base away suggests this may be a read error. The genes are TRBV7-2 and TRBJ1-1; TRBD1 matches 10 bases. This CDR3 spans 13 amino acids. J gave up 4 bases and V 7 bases, and 3 bases lay outside the gene matches. Germline CDR1 is SGHTA and CDR2 is FQGNSA. The CDR3 coding sequence is TGTGCCAGCATCGGACAGGGGGTCACTGAAGCTTTCTTT. This translates into CASIGQGVTEAFF.

As for this clonotype: Relative to the germline gene, one junction end is altered; a read error may explain this. The rearrangement uses TRBV14 and TRBJ1-4; no clear D. The CDR3 runs to 15 residues. Germline loops: CDR1 SGHDN, CDR2 FVKESK. The chain's CDR3 is CASSDQLGPNGKLFF. CDR3 sequence (DNA): TGTGCCAGCAGCGACCAGCTAGGACCAAATGGAAAACTGTTTTTT.

This clonotype was counted a few times. The chain couples TRBV9 to TRBJ1-1; D perhaps matches TRBD1 (5 bases). The germline gives CDR1 SGDLS, CDR2 YYNGEE. The CDR3 has 15 amino acids. V lost 0 bases, J lost 1 base, and 10 bases lay in between. CDR3 region: CASSVGGEGNTEAFF. Here the CDR3 DNA reads TGTGCCAGCAGCGTAGGAGGGGAAGGGAACACTGAAGCTTTCTTT.

This clonotype has a count of ten or more. CDR3 coding DNA: TGTGCCAGCAGTTACCTGGTGCGTTGGCAGTCTGGCGGCTACACCTTC. The encoded protein is CASSYLVRWQSGGYTF. The chain has TRBV6-5 and TRBJ1-2, with unresolved D. Trimming took 2 bases from V and 8 from J, leaving 21 bases between them. The CDR3 runs to 16 residues. In germline, CDR1 is MNHEY, CDR2 SVGAGI.

This clonotype was picked up a small number of times. CDR3 sequence reads: CASTGQGKGYGYTF. CDR3 nucleotide sequence: TGTGCCAGTACCGGACAGGGTAAAGGCTATGGCTACACCTTC. This chain links TRBV19 with TRBJ1-2; TRBD1 aligns across 8 bases. V lost 7 bases and J lost 4; bases outside the gene matches: 8. The CDR3 totals 14 residues. From germline, CDR1 is LNHDA and CDR2 SQIVND (reference sequence).

This clonotype was recorded at least ten times. The chain couples TRBV12-3 or TRBV12-4 to TRBJ1-5, with a tentative D call TRBD1 (6 bases). Between the trimmed V and J ends, which lost 6 bases and 6 bases, there was a span of 18 bases. There are 15 residues in the CDR3. CDR3 coding DNA: TGTGCCAGCAGCCCGGGTCCCGGAGGGGGTCAGCCCCAGCATTTT. This codes for CASSPGPGGGQPQHF.

In this sample, this clonotype turned up many times. The chain is built from TRBV7-9 and TRBJ1-2; 7 bases are a match to TRBD1. This CDR3 has 16 amino acids. Germline trimming cut 5 bases from V and 3 bases from J; bases unmatched to any gene: 12. The germline CDR1 and CDR2 sequences are SEHNR and FQNEAQ (reference sequence). CDR3 DNA: TGTGCCAGCAGCCTACGATGGACAGGTCTGGACTATGGCTACACCTTC. Encoded protein: CASSLRWTGLDYGYTF.

This clonotype showed up many times. The CDR3 here is CASKTGGETSSYYNEQFF. In nucleotides, the CDR3 is TGTGCCAGCAAGACAGGGGGCGAAACTAGCAGCTACTACAATGAGCAGTTCTTC. The chain carries TRBV27 and TRBJ2-1; 10 nucleotides match TRBD1. Losses at the gene ends were 7 bases for V and 3 bases for J; bases not matched to a gene: 15. CDR3 length equals 18 residues. Germline assignment: CDR1 MNHEY and CDR2 SMNVEV (reference sequence).

This clonotype was seen ten or more times. The V and J genes are TRBV12-3 or TRBV12-4 and TRBJ2-7, with D possibly matching TRBD2 (7 bases). Trimming cost V 4 bases and J 3 bases, with 22 bases left between them. This CDR3 has 17 amino acids. Written as DNA, the CDR3 is TGTGCCAGCAGTTGGGACTACTGGGACACTGGATACTACGAGCAGTACTTC. Translating gives CASSWDYWDTGYYEQYF.

The sample holds a few counts of this clonotype. The CDR3 region is CASSVALAGDQFF. CDR3 nucleotide sequence: TGTGCCAGCAGCGTAGCTCTAGCGGGAGATCAGTTCTTC. The gene calls are TRBV9 and TRBJ2-1; 10 bases are a match to TRBD2. The CDR3 has 13 amino acids. The J segment lost 13 bases and the V segment lost 0 bases, leaving 4 bases of the junction unmatched. From germline, CDR1 is SGDLS and CDR2 YYNGEE.

This clonotype was seen more than once but under ten times. This rearrangement joins TRBV4-2 to TRBJ2-2; 9 bases line up with TRBD1. The CDR3 sequence is 14 residues long. Germline lookup yields CDR1 LGHNA and CDR2 YNFKEQ. Trimming took 4 bases from V and 10 from J; bases not matched to a gene: 7. This CDR3 is CASSRGQGFEELFF. DNA of the CDR3: TGTGCCAGCAGCCGAGGACAGGGGTTTGAGGAGCTGTTTTTT.

This clonotype was detected ten times or more. This chain connects TRBV9 to TRBJ1-1, with TRBD1 as a possible D gene (5 bases). Per the germline V gene, CDR1 is SGDLS and CDR2 is YYNGEE. The V end lost 1 base, the J end lost 3 bases, and 10 bases lay between the germline ends. The CDR3 runs to 14 residues. DNA of the CDR3: TGTGCCAGCAGCGTACGGGGCGCGGACACTGAAGCTTTCTTT. Protein: CASSVRGADTEAFF.

This clonotype turned up a few times. A read error is possible here, since a much larger clone lies one base away. The chain employs TRBV11-2 and TRBJ1-1; D is undetermined. The ends were cut back, 5 bases at V and 10 bases at J, with 14 bases in the middle. Germline assignment: CDR1 SGHAT and CDR2 FQNNGV. The CDR3 runs 12 residues. The CDR3 loop is CASSPLGLVAFF. The DNA of the CDR3 is TGTGCCAGCAGCCCCCTGGGTTTAGTAGCTTTCTTT.

This chain links TRBV10-1 with TRBJ2-2; D gene unclear. V lost 6 bases to trimming and J lost 5 bases, with 13 bases between them. The CDR3 has 14 amino acids. From germline, CDR1 is WNHNN and CDR2 SYGVQD (reference sequence). CDR3 DNA: TGCGCCAGCAGCCCGGACCTCTGGACCGGGGAGCTGTTTTTT. This encodes CASSPDLWTGELFF.

This sequence joins TRBV20-1 and TRBJ2-3; 7 nucleotides line up with TRBD2. This CDR3 is built from 16 residues. The germline gives CDR1 DFQATT, CDR2 SNEGSKA (reference sequence). V trimming: 4 bases; J trimming: 0 bases; junction bases outside the gene matches: 10. The CDR3, as DNA: TGCAGTGCTAATAACCCCGAGCGGGGTAGCACAGATACGCAGTATTTT. Protein sequence: CSANNPERGSTDTQYF.

The chain joins TRBV5-1 to TRBJ2-1; no reliable D call. Germline CDR1 SGHRS, CDR2 YFSETQ. This CDR3 is built from 15 residues. The V end lost 2 bases, the J end lost 5 bases, and 14 bases lay between the germline ends. The CDR3 region has the DNA TGCGCCAGCAGCTTTGAGAGTGAATGGAACAATGAGCAGTTCTTC. Protein sequence: CASSFESEWNNEQFF.

Only a few counts were recorded for this clonotype. The chain employs TRBV20-1 and TRBJ2-1; 8 nucleotides line up with TRBD2. CDR3 size: 17 residues. The germline CDR1 and CDR2 sequences are DFQATT and SNEGSKA (reference sequence). V lost 0 bases to trimming and J lost 0 bases; unmatched junction nucleotides: 7. The DNA for the CDR3 is TGCAGTGCTAGAGATCTTGGAAGCGGGAGCTCCTACAATGAGCAGTTCTTC. It is translated as CSARDLGSGSSYNEQFF.

The rearrangement uses TRBV5-6 and TRBJ1-4; TRBD1 is a possible D gene (6 bases). Germline V gene sequence: CDR1 SGHDT, CDR2 YYEEEE. The CDR3 has 16 residues. The germline V and J ends were trimmed by 1 base and 4 bases, with 14 bases remaining between them. CDR3 sequence: CASSLWGAGVNEKLFF. In nucleotides, the CDR3 is TGTGCCAGCAGCTTGTGGGGGGCAGGGGTTAATGAAAAACTGTTTTTT.